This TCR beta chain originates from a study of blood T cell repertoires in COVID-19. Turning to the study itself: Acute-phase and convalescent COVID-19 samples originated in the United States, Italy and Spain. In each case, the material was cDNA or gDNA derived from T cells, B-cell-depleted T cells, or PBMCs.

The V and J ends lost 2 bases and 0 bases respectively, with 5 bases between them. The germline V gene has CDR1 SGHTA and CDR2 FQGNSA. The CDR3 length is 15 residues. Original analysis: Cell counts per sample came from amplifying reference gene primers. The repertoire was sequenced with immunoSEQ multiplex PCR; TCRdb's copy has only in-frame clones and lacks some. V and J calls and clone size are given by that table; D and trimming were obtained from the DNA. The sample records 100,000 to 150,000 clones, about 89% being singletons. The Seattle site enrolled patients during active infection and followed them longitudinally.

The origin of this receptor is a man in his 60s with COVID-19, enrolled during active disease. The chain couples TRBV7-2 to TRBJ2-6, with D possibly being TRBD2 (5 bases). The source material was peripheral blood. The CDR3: CASSLTSSGANVLTF. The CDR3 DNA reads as TGTGCCAGCAGCTTAACTAGCTCTGGGGCCAACGTCCTGACTTTC.